The 18 T cell receptor beta chains below come from one sample, sequenced in a study of cytotoxic CD8 clonotypes in ibrutinib-treated CLL. Only in-frame clones appear in the TCRdb table, and some are missing; sequencing was by immunoSEQ multiplex PCR. The sample gives approximately 140,000 clones, around 93% of which show up once; approximately 10% is in the top ten. The sample consisted of PBMCs, taken after 12 months of ibrutinib treatment. Receptors were obtained from a human donor with chronic lymphocytic leukemia.

The chain recombines TRBV4-3 with TRBJ2-7; possible D gene TRBD1, 6 bases. Trimming removed 2 bases at V and 9 bases at J, with 20 bases between. Germline values: CDR1 LGHNA, CDR2 YSLEER. The CDR3 length is 15 residues. The CDR3 DNA is TGCGCCAGCAGCCAACACAGGGAACCCTTTTTGGGGCAGTACTTC. It specifies CASSQHREPFLGQYF.

The chain links TRBV30 to TRBJ1-6; D is undetermined. The germline V and J ends were trimmed by 6 bases and 7 bases, with 19 bases remaining between them. The CDR3 contains 15 residues. From germline, CDR1 is GTSNPN and CDR2 SVGIG (reference sequence). The CDR3: CACPPHPETNSPLHF. CDR3 sequence (DNA): TGTGCCTGTCCTCCCCATCCTGAAACGAATTCACCCCTCCACTTT.

The chain carries TRBV5-6 and TRBJ2-7, with D perhaps matching TRBD2 (5 bases). The germline gives CDR1 SGHDT, CDR2 YYEEEE. The CDR3 spans 14 residues. Trimming pared 4 bases from V and 2 bases from J, leaving 13 bases between. The CDR3 DNA is TGTGCCAGCAGCCGGGGTCGGTCCACCTACGAGCAGTACTTC. The encoded protein is CASSRGRSTYEQYF.

J is TRBJ2-4 and V is TRBV27; TRBD1 is a possible D gene (6 bases). Germline CDR1 MNHEY, CDR2 SMNVEV (reference sequence). The CDR3 has 12 amino acids. Between the trimmed V and J ends, which lost 5 bases and 9 bases, there was a span of 11 bases. The DNA of the CDR3 is TGTGCCAGCAGTGCAACAGGGCTCATTCAGTACTTC. Translation gives CASSATGLIQYF.

This chain joins TRBV12-5 and TRBJ2-1; TRBD2 might be the D (6 bases). Germline V gene data show CDR1 as LGHNT and CDR2 as FRNRAP. V dropped 3 bases and J dropped 9 bases, with 15 bases sitting between them. The length of the CDR3 is 14 residues. CDR3 sequence: CASGFGGTPLEQFF. The CDR3 nucleotides read TGTGCTAGTGGTTTTGGAGGGACCCCTCTTGAGCAGTTCTTC.

The rearrangement uses TRBV5-4 and TRBJ2-5, with D possibly being TRBD2 (5 bases). CDR1 is SGHNT, CDR2 YYREEE, per germline (reference sequence). Between the trimmed V and J ends, which lost 0 bases and 4 bases, there was a span of 16 bases. This CDR3 comprises 16 residues. CDR3 region: CASSLGGPTVGETQYF. The CDR3 bases are TGTGCCAGCAGCTTGGGAGGGCCTACCGTAGGAGAGACCCAGTACTTC.

V gene TRBV7-3 combines with J gene TRBJ2-1, with 11 positions matching TRBD2. V trimming: 5 bases; J trimming: 5 bases; junction bases outside the gene matches: 5. The CDR3 is 15 amino acids. Germline V gene lookup returns CDR1 SGHTA and CDR2 FQGTGA. This CDR3 is CASSDLAGGNNEQFF. CDR3 DNA: TGTGCCAGCAGCGACTTAGCGGGAGGGAACAATGAGCAGTTCTTC.

The chain carries TRBV7-2 and TRBJ2-5, with D uncertain. Trimming shortened V by 3 bases and J by 4 bases, and 9 bases separated the two germline ends. The CDR3 runs to 13 residues. Germline loops: CDR1 SGHTA, CDR2 FQGNSA. CDR3 in amino acids: CASSFGRRETQYF. The CDR3, as DNA: TGTGCCAGCAGCTTCGGGCGCCGAGAGACCCAGTACTTC.

This chain connects TRBV4-2 to TRBJ1-1, with D perhaps TRBD1 (6 bases). The CDR3 is 15 residues long. Between the trimmed V and J ends, which lost 0 bases and 4 bases, there was a span of 12 bases. Germline CDR1 LGHNA, CDR2 YNFKEQ. The CDR3 here is CASSQEAGVGTEAFF. CDR3 DNA sequence: TGTGCCAGCAGCCAAGAGGCAGGGGTGGGCACTGAAGCTTTCTTT.

The sample holds a few counts of this clone. The chain is built from TRBV2 and TRBJ2-3, with 10 bases that match TRBD2. Trimming at V came to 9 bases and at J to 5 bases, leaving 8 bases not matched to a gene. The CDR3 has 14 residues. Germline assignment: CDR1 SNHLY and CDR2 FYNNEI. The CDR3 DNA sequence: TGTGCCAGGGGGGGTAGCGGGAGGCAAGATACGCAGTATTTT. It yields the protein CARGGSGRQDTQYF. Together with reference TRBV2 and TRBJ2-3, the CDR3 gives the full variable domain: EPEVTQTPSHQVTQMGQEVILRCVPISNHLYFYWYRQILGQKVEFLVSFYNNEISEKSEIFDDQFSVERPDGSNFTLKIRSTKLEDSAMYFCARGGSGRQDTQYFGPGTRLTVL.

The rearrangement uses TRBV29-1 and TRBJ2-5; D may correspond to TRBD1 or TRBD2 (5 bases each). The CDR3 covers 13 residues. V lost 6 bases to trimming and J lost 3 bases, with 14 bases between them. The germline gives CDR1 SQVTM, CDR2 ANQGSEA. The CDR3 nucleotides read TGCAGCGTCCCCCCCGGGGCTGAAGAGACCCAGTACTTC. Its protein product is CSVPPGAEETQYF.

The gene calls are TRBV7-8 and TRBJ1-3; unclear D gene. The V and J ends lost 4 bases and 0 bases respectively, with 7 bases between them. The CDR3 contains 14 residues. The germline V gene has CDR1 SGHVS and CDR2 FQNEAQ. CDR3 region: CASSWARSGNTIYF. In DNA form, the CDR3 reads TGTGCCAGCAGCTGGGCCCGCTCTGGAAACACCATATATTTT.

This chain uses TRBV7-2 with TRBJ2-7, with TRBD2 matching over 9 bases. The CDR3 runs to 18 residues. Germline CDR1 SGHTA, CDR2 FQGNSA. With 0 bases clipped from V and 3 bases from J, the junction kept 12 bases outside the gene matches. The CDR3 protein is CASSLAIVASGTHYEQYF. The CDR3 nucleotides read TGTGCCAGCAGCTTAGCGATTGTGGCTAGCGGGACCCACTACGAGCAGTACTTC.

J is TRBJ1-1 and V is TRBV27; perhaps TRBD1 as D (6 bases). Germline lookup yields CDR1 MNHEY and CDR2 SMNVEV (reference sequence). Trimming stripped 8 bases from V and 0 bases from J, with 13 bases between. The CDR3 is 14 amino acids. The CDR3 nucleotides read TGTGCCAGCGCAGGGACAACCATGAACACTGAAGCTTTCTTT. Its protein is CASAGTTMNTEAFF.

The chain links TRBV9 to TRBJ1-2, with D tentatively TRBD1 (6 bases). Germline V gives CDR1 SGDLS, CDR2 YYNGEE. Trimming cost V 0 bases and J 3 bases, with 15 bases left between them. This CDR3 has 16 amino acids. The CDR3 region is CASSVAQRGSDYGYTF. CDR3 in DNA: TGTGCCAGCAGCGTAGCCCAAAGGGGGTCCGACTATGGCTACACCTTC.

The chain carries TRBV29-1 and TRBJ2-7; 9 bases align to TRBD1. This CDR3 has 13 amino acids. Germline V gene data show CDR1 as SQVTM and CDR2 as ANQGSEA. J lost 6 bases, V lost 1 base, and 4 bases had no gene match. Here the CDR3 DNA reads TGCAGCGTTGAAGGGGACAGGGACCGCGAGCAGTACTTC. The encoded protein is CSVEGDRDREQYF.

The genes are TRBV7-5 and TRBJ2-4; the table's D gene call, TRBD1, was not cross checked with the DNA. TRBV7-5 is a pseudogene locus. There are 17 residues in the CDR3. The CDR3 coding sequence is TGTGCCAGAAGCTTAGAAGGACAGGGTCTAGCCAAAAACATTCAGTACTTC. Its translation is CARSLEGQGLAKNIQYF.

The CDR3 is CASSFGPHNEQFF. DNA of the CDR3: TGTGCCAGCAGTTTTGGGCCCCACAATGAGCAGTTCTTC. The chain couples TRBV27 to TRBJ2-1; the D is unclear. V gave up 3 bases and J gave up 5 bases, with 8 bases separating them. The germline V gene encodes CDR1 MNHEY and CDR2 SMNVEV (reference sequence). The CDR3 is made up of 13 amino acids.